Listed here are 32 T cell receptor beta chains from one sample, sequenced in a study of immune evolution from preneoplasia to lung adenocarcinoma. Sequencing was performed with immunoSEQ multiplex PCR; in TCRdb, only in-frame clones are kept and a portion is missing. The sample carries some 5,000 clones, approximately 85% recorded once. Material for sequencing was FFPE normal lung tissue adjacent to the tumor. All receptors derive from a person aged 50-75 years with lung adenocarcinoma.

The table lists this clone with a few counts. The gene calls are TRBV6-1 and TRBJ1-5; no clear D gene. This CDR3 spans 14 amino acids. Trimming removed 3 bases from V and 3 bases from J, with 9 bases in between. CDR1 is MNHNS, CDR2 SASEGT, per germline. The CDR3: CASSDGANNQPQHF. CDR3 coding DNA: TGTGCCAGCAGTGACGGAGCGAACAATCAGCCCCAGCATTTT.

The rearrangement joins TRBV29-1 to TRBJ2-5; D is ambiguous. Per germline, CDR1 SQVTM and CDR2 ANQGSEA. V was clipped by 7 bases and J by 5 bases, with 11 bases between them. CDR3 length: 11 amino acids. CDR3 nucleotides: TGCAGCGCAGACGCTGGCGAGACCCAGTACTTC. The encoded protein is CSADAGETQYF.

The chain employs TRBV4-1 and TRBJ2-1, with TRBD2 identical over 7 bases. Per the germline V gene, CDR1 is MGHRA and CDR2 is YSYEKL. The V and J ends lost 3 bases and 7 bases, in that order; junction bases with no gene match: 9. CDR3 length equals 15 residues. CDR3 residues: CASSQAPRRGNEQFF. As DNA, the CDR3 is TGCGCCAGCAGCCAGGCCCCCAGGCGGGGGAATGAGCAGTTCTTC.

The CDR3 protein is CASKTGVGQFF. Written as DNA, the CDR3 is TGTGCCAGCAAAACGGGAGTCGGGCAGTTCTTC. V is TRBV6-1 and J is TRBJ2-1; D is possibly TRBD2 (6 bases). Trimming removed 7 bases at V and 12 bases at J, with 13 bases between. Germline lookup yields CDR1 MNHNS and CDR2 SASEGT. The CDR3 loop spans 11 amino acids.

The J gene is TRBJ2-1, the V gene TRBV29-1; tentative D call: TRBD1 (6 bases). Germline V gives CDR1 SQVTM, CDR2 ANQGSEA. Deletions cut 6 bases from V and 3 bases from J, with 9 bases between. The CDR3 spans 12 residues. The CDR3 bases are TGCAGCGTATCGACAGGCTACAATGAGCAGTTCTTC. This sequence encodes CSVSTGYNEQFF.

This clone was observed a few times. The chain uses TRBV2 and TRBJ2-3; 7 bases agree with TRBD2. Germline lookup yields CDR1 SNHLY and CDR2 FYNNEI. The V gene end was trimmed by 7 bases and the J gene end by 0 bases; junction bases not matched to a gene: 4. This CDR3 region has 14 residues. As DNA, the CDR3 is TGTGCCAGCAACCGGGACTATAGCACAGATACGCAGTATTTT. It is translated as CASNRDYSTDTQYF.

The CDR3 bases are TGTGCCAGCAGCTTGGGACCGACGAACACTGAAGCTTTCTTT. It encodes CASSLGPTNTEAFF. The chain is built from TRBV7-6 and TRBJ1-1, with a weak D call TRBD1 (5 bases). Trimming cost V 3 bases and J 1 base, with 9 bases left between them. CDR3 length: 14 residues. The germline V gene encodes CDR1 SGHVS and CDR2 FNYEAQ.

V and J are TRBV28 and TRBJ1-2; TRBD1 might be the D (5 bases). Germline assignment: CDR1 MDHEN and CDR2 SYDVKM. Trimming shortened V by 6 bases and J by 8 bases, and 19 bases separated the two germline ends. The CDR3 consists of 14 residues. CDR3 in amino acids: CASSPSRTTAGYTF. Here the CDR3 DNA reads TGTGCCAGCAGCCCAAGTCGCACGACAGCGGGCTACACCTTC.

The V call is TRBV28, the J call TRBJ2-7; 8 bases align to TRBD1. With 5 bases clipped from V and 8 bases from J, the junction kept 11 bases outside the gene matches. The CDR3 sequence is 14 residues long. CDR1 is MDHEN, CDR2 SYDVKM, per germline. This CDR3 reads CASSSRQGNSKQYF. The DNA for the CDR3 is TGTGCCAGCAGTAGTCGACAGGGGAATAGTAAGCAGTACTTC.

The chain carries TRBV4-1 and TRBJ2-7; D is uncertain. Germline V CDR1 and CDR2: MGHRA, YSYEKL. This CDR3 has 14 residues. V lost 0 bases to trimming and J lost 3 bases, with 9 bases between them. CDR3 in DNA: TGCGCCAGCAGCCAAGATCAACAGATCTACGAGCAGTACTTC. This encodes CASSQDQQIYEQYF.

The chain links TRBV10-3 to TRBJ2-3; TRBD1 agrees at 7 bases. With V trimmed by 6 bases and J by 2 bases, 11 bases remained unmatched. CDR3 length: 16 residues. Germline V lookup: CDR1 ENHRY, CDR2 SYGVKD. The CDR3 protein is CAIRDRIGGATDTQYF. The DNA of the CDR3 is TGTGCCATCAGGGACAGGATCGGAGGTGCCACAGATACGCAGTATTTT.

The chain has TRBV29-1 and TRBJ1-1; D may be TRBD1 (5 bases). Germline loops: CDR1 SQVTM, CDR2 ANQGSEA. The V end was cut by 6 bases, the J end by 6 bases, with 14 bases between. This CDR3 region has 12 residues. CDR3 loop: CSVIRENAEAFF. DNA of the CDR3: TGCAGCGTCATCAGGGAGAATGCTGAAGCTTTCTTT.

The gene calls are TRBV5-1 and TRBJ1-1; no clear D. Germline CDR1 and CDR2: SGHRS and YFSETQ. The CDR3 runs to 13 residues. The germline V and J ends were trimmed by 2 bases and 3 bases, with 8 bases remaining between them. The chain's CDR3 is CASSLTGYTEAFF. The CDR3 region has the DNA TGCGCCAGCAGCTTAACCGGATACACTGAAGCTTTCTTT.

This chain uses TRBV13 with TRBJ1-1; the D is unclear. Germline lookup yields CDR1 PRHDT and CDR2 FYEKMQ (reference sequence). The V gene lost 5 bases and the J gene lost 2 bases, with 12 bases spanning the gap. This CDR3 region has 14 residues. For the CDR3, the DNA is TGTGCCAGCAGCGTCCTGAAAGGTAACACTGAAGCTTTCTTT. Its protein product is CASSVLKGNTEAFF.

The chain carries TRBV7-9 and TRBJ2-1; 9 bases match TRBD1. The CDR3 runs 14 residues. The V and J ends lost 4 bases and 9 bases, in that order; junction bases with no gene match: 7. Germline CDR1 SEHNR, CDR2 FQNEAQ (reference sequence). The DNA of the CDR3 is TGTGCCAGCAGCTCCGGGACAGGGCTTAGTGAGCAGTTCTTC. The encoded protein is CASSSGTGLSEQFF.

This clone was seen a handful of times. This rearrangement joins TRBV4-1 to TRBJ2-7; the match to TRBD2 covers 12 bases. Looked up from germline, CDR1 is MGHRA and CDR2 is YSYEKL. There are 16 residues in the CDR3. The junction had 10 bases not matched to a gene; V was cut back by 4 bases and J by 6 bases. The CDR3 DNA follows: TGCGCCAGCAGCCGATGGACTAGCGGGATCTCGGGCGAGCAGTACTTC. Translated: CASSRWTSGISGEQYF.

The chain joins TRBV4-1 to TRBJ2-7; D remains ambiguous. The V gene lost 0 bases and the J gene lost 1 base, with 7 bases spanning the gap. Germline V gene lookup returns CDR1 MGHRA and CDR2 YSYEKL. The CDR3 extends over 14 amino acids. The CDR3 region is CASSQDPHSYEQYF. The CDR3 region has the DNA TGCGCCAGCAGCCAAGATCCACATTCCTACGAGCAGTACTTC.

V and J are TRBV19 and TRBJ1-2; 8 nucleotides align to TRBD1. This CDR3 is 14 amino acids long. After removal of 7 bases from V and 4 bases from J, the junction contained 8 bases not matched to a gene. CDR1 and CDR2 (germline): LNHDA, SQIVND (reference sequence). The CDR3 nucleotides are TGTGCCAGTATCCCTCCCGGACAGGGCTATGGCTACACCTTC. Residues: CASIPPGQGYGYTF.

This rearrangement joins TRBV7-9 to TRBJ2-3; 10 bases map to TRBD2. The trim removed 5 bases at V and 2 bases at J, leaving 4 bases unmatched. CDR1 and CDR2 from the germline V gene are SEHNR and FQNEAQ (reference sequence). There are 15 residues in the CDR3. Here the CDR3 reads CASSPSGGVTDTQYF. The CDR3 region has the DNA TGTGCCAGCAGCCCTAGCGGGGGCGTCACAGATACGCAGTATTTT.

The V and J genes are TRBV5-6 and TRBJ2-7; weak D call: TRBD1 (5 bases). The V end was cut by 4 bases, the J end by 1 base, with 12 bases between. The CDR3 is 14 residues long. Germline V CDR1 and CDR2: SGHDT, YYEEEE. CDR3 sequence: CASSRADISYEQYF. CDR3 coding DNA: TGTGCCAGCAGCCGCGCGGACATATCCTACGAGCAGTACTTC.

The chain couples TRBV2 to TRBJ2-6; 7 nucleotides line up with TRBD2. Germline V gene data show CDR1 as SNHLY and CDR2 as FYNNEI. J gave up 0 bases and V 4 bases, and 6 bases lay outside the gene matches. The length of the CDR3 is 17 residues. CDR3 region: CASSARGRVSGANVLTF. The CDR3 region has the DNA TGTGCCAGCAGTGCGCGTGGGAGGGTCTCTGGGGCCAACGTCCTGACTTTC. The full variable domain, completed using reference TRBV2 and TRBJ2-6, is EPEVTQTPSHQVTQMGQEVILRCVPISNHLYFYWYRQILGQKVEFLVSFYNNEISEKSEIFDDQFSVERPDGSNFTLKIRSTKLEDSAMYFCASSARGRVSGANVLTFGAGSRLTVL.

The CDR3 protein is CASSLGNPYSYEQYF. CDR3 sequence (DNA): TGCGCCAGCAGCTTGGGAAACCCGTACTCCTACGAGCAGTACTTC. V and J are TRBV5-1 and TRBJ2-7; D not certain. CDR3 size: 15 residues. Trimming shortened V by 0 bases and J by 0 bases, and 10 bases separated the two germline ends. The germline V gene encodes CDR1 SGHRS and CDR2 YFSETQ.

V gene TRBV7-6 combines with J gene TRBJ2-3; 12 bases are shared with TRBD2. The CDR3 runs to 19 residues. Germline trimming cut 0 bases from V and 2 bases from J; bases unmatched to any gene: 9. From germline, CDR1 is SGHVS and CDR2 FNYEAQ. This CDR3 is CASSLAWRTSGAFTDTQYF. The CDR3 DNA sequence: TGTGCCAGCAGCTTAGCGTGGCGGACTAGCGGGGCCTTCACAGATACGCAGTATTTT.

The V and J genes are TRBV6-4 and TRBJ2-3, with D perhaps being TRBD1 or TRBD2 (5 bases each). V was cut by 3 bases and J by 0 bases, with 7 bases left in between. In germline, CDR1 is MRHNA, CDR2 SNTAGT. This CDR3 has 14 amino acids. This CDR3 is CASSERGSTDTQYF. Here the CDR3 DNA reads TGTGCCAGCAGTGAGAGGGGCAGCACAGATACGCAGTATTTT.

The rearrangement joins TRBV5-6 to TRBJ2-5; 8 bases map to TRBD2. J lost 5 bases, V lost 4 bases, and 10 bases had no gene match. There are 15 residues in the CDR3. Germline values: CDR1 SGHDT, CDR2 YYEEEE. CDR3 amino acids: CASSQNKRGWETQYF. DNA for the CDR3: TGTGCCAGCAGCCAAAATAAGCGGGGGTGGGAGACCCAGTACTTC.

This chain joins TRBV11-2 and TRBJ1-2, with D perhaps TRBD1 (5 bases). V lost 4 bases and J lost 5, with 8 bases in between. This CDR3 comprises 12 residues. The V gene's germline CDR1 is SGHAT and CDR2 FQNNGV. The CDR3 DNA reads as TGTGCCAGCAGCTCCGAGGGGTATGGCTACACCTTC. This encodes CASSSEGYGYTF. Supplemented by reference TRBV11-2 and TRBJ1-2, the full variable domain reads EAGVAQSPRYKIIEKRQSVAFWCNPISGHATLYWYQQILGQGPKLLIQFQNNGVVDDSQLPKDRFSAERLKGVDSTLKIQPAKLEDSAVYLCASSSEGYGYTFGSGTRLTVV.

V usage is TRBV30 and J usage is TRBJ2-7; D is ambiguous. Trimming took 1 base from V and 3 from J, leaving 7 bases between them. This CDR3 contains 12 residues. Germline CDR1 and CDR2: GTSNPN and SVGIG (reference sequence). CDR3 sequence (DNA): TGTGCCTGGAGTGACAGTATCTACGAGCAGTACTTC. Translated, it gives CAWSDSIYEQYF.

This clone is a singleton in its sample. This chain connects TRBV28 to TRBJ1-2; D may be TRBD1 (6 bases). Trimming pared 3 bases from V and 5 bases from J, leaving 13 bases between. The CDR3 covers 14 residues. Germline loops: CDR1 MDHEN, CDR2 SYDVKM. The CDR3 is CASSFNRRGYGYTF. The CDR3 DNA follows: TGTGCCAGCAGTTTCAATCGCAGGGGATATGGCTACACCTTC.

The J gene is TRBJ2-5, the V gene TRBV12-5; 10 bases match TRBD2. The ends lost 0 bases at V and 5 bases at J; junction bases unmatched: 9. The germline gives CDR1 LGHNT, CDR2 FRNRAP. The CDR3 extends over 17 amino acids. The CDR3 DNA is TGTGCTAGTGGTTTGGTACGGCTAGCGGGAGTTCATGAGACCCAGTACTTC. Encoded protein: CASGLVRLAGVHETQYF.

The V gene is TRBV5-1, the J gene TRBJ2-3; D perhaps matches TRBD2 (5 bases). V was clipped by 2 bases and J by 1 base, with 8 bases between them. Germline CDR1 reads SGHRS; CDR2 reads YFSETQ. This CDR3 comprises 14 residues. The CDR3 region has the DNA TGCGCCAGCAGCTTATTTAGCGGCACAGATACGCAGTATTTT. Amino acid sequence: CASSLFSGTDTQYF.

J is TRBJ2-2 and V is TRBV9; TRBD1 matches at 10 bases. Trimming removed 0 bases from V and 6 bases from J; junction bases left unmatched: 5. Germline loops: CDR1 SGDLS, CDR2 YYNGEE. There are 16 residues in the CDR3. The CDR3 loop is CASSVDSGQGAGELFF. In DNA, the CDR3 is TGTGCCAGCAGCGTAGATTCCGGACAGGGGGCCGGGGAGCTGTTTTTT.

The chain joins TRBV2 to TRBJ1-1, with D unclear. V lost 4 bases to trimming and J lost 11 bases, with 8 bases between them. The CDR3 has 10 residues. CDR1 SNHLY and CDR2 FYNNEI come from the germline V gene. The CDR3: CASSGLWAFF. DNA of the CDR3: TGTGCCAGCAGTGGGTTGTGGGCTTTCTTT.